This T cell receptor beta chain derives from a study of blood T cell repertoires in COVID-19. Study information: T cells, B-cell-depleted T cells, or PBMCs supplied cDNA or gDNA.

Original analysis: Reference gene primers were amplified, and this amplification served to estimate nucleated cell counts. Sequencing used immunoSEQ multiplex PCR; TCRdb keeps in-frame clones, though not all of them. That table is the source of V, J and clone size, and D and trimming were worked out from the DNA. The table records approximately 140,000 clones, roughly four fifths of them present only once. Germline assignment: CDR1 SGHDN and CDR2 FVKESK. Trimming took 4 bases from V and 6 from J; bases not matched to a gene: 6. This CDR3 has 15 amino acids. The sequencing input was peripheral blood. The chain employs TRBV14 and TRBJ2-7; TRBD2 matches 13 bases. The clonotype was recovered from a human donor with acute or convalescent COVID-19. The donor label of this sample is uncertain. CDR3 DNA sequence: TGTGCCAGCAGCCCCTGGACTAGCGGGGGAACCGAGCAGTACTTC. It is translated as CASSPWTSGGTEQYF.